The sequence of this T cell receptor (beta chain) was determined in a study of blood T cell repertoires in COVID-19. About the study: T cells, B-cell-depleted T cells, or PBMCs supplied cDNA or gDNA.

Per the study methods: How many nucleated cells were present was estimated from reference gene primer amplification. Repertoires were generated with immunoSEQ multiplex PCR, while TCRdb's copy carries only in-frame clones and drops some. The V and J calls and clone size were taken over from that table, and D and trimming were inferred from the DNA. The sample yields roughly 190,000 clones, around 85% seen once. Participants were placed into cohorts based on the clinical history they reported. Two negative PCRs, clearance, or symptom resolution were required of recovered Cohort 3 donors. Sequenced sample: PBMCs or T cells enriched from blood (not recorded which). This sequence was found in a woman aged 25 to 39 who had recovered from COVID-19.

The CDR3 loop is CASSVVGLAAKSSYNEQFF. CDR3 nucleotides: TGTGCCAGCAGCGTAGTGGGACTAGCGGCAAAGAGCTCCTACAATGAGCAGTTCTTC. The chain combines TRBV9 with TRBJ2-1, with 11 bases matching TRBD2. V lost 0 bases to trimming and J lost 0 bases; unmatched junction nucleotides: 8. This CDR3 comprises 19 residues. The V gene's germline CDR1 is SGDLS and CDR2 YYNGEE.